A selection of T cell receptor beta chains follows, all from one sample in a study of type 1 regulatory T cells. TCRdb fed the reads into MiXCR, producing one record per CDR3 protein. The sample lists about 23,000 distinct CDR3 sequences, roughly 45% occurring once. The antigens these receptors bind are not known. Sequenced input: cultured T cells, either the whole culture or a sorted T cell fraction (not recorded which). All receptors derive from a human donor in good health. Each CDR3 is given with its conserved first and last residue. A D gene is named only where the DNA matches it firmly. Rows may omit the clone size; those that give it use once, few, many or a size class.

v_call,d_call,clone_size,j_call,cdr3_aa,cdr3_nt
TRBV20-1,TRBD1,medium-sized,TRBJ2-2,CSARDRGMYGELFF,TGCAGTGCTCGGGACAGGGGGATGTATGGGGAGCTGTTTTTT
TRBV29-1,TRBD2,-,TRBJ2-3,CSVDGTSGRTDMQYF,TGCAGCGTAGACGGGACTAGCGGGAGAACAGATATGCAGTATTTT
TRBV11-3,-,-,TRBJ2-5,CASSLGKTQYF,TGTGCCAGCAGCTTAGGGAAGACCCAGTACTTC
TRBV12-3/TRBV12-4,-,-,TRBJ1-1,CASRVGGTVTEAFF,TGTGCCAGCAGAGTGGGGGGCACGGTCACTGAAGCTTTCTTT
TRBV6-6,-,many,TRBJ2-2,CASSLLSGNTGELFF,TGTGCCAGCAGCCTACTCTCCGGGAACACCGGGGAGCTGTTTTTT
TRBV4-2,-,few,TRBJ2-3,CASSQDTTSTDTQYF,TGTGCCAGCAGCCAAGATACTACTAGCACAGATACGCAGTATTTT
TRBV5-1,TRBD1,-,TRBJ1-1,CASSRDRGRRDTEAFF,TGCGCCAGCAGCCGGGACAGGGGGCGCCGGGACACTGAAGCTTTCTTT
TRBV20-1,TRBD2,-,TRBJ2-1,CSARDAQMLAGAYNEQFF,TGCAGTGCTAGAGACGCCCAAATGCTAGCGGGGGCCTACAATGAGCAGTTCTTC
TRBV7-2,-,few,TRBJ1-5,CASRLDSNQPQHF,TGTGCCAGCAGATTAGATAGCAATCAGCCCCAGCATTTT
TRBV6-6,-,medium-sized,TRBJ1-2,CASSYPGTASYGYTF,TGTGCCAGCAGTTACCCGGGTACTGCCTCATATGGCTACACCTTC
TRBV2,TRBD1,few,TRBJ1-6,CASSNRGYNSPLHF,TGTGCCAGCAGCAACAGGGGGTATAATTCACCCCTCCACTTT
TRBV5-1,-,few,TRBJ2-1,CASSFDYNEQFF,TGCGCCAGCAGCTTTGACTACAATGAGCAGTTCTTC
TRBV6-5,TRBD2,-,TRBJ2-1,CASKPGLAGDYNEQFF,TGTGCCAGCAAACCGGGACTAGCGGGCGATTACAATGAGCAGTTCTTC
TRBV19,-,many,TRBJ1-1,CATSGQRNTEAFF,TGTGCCACCTCGGGGCAGCGGAACACTGAAGCTTTCTTT
TRBV5-6,-,-,TRBJ2-5,CASSLGSVRVKETQYF,TGTGCCAGCAGCTTGGGGTCGGTCCGGGTTAAAGAGACCCAGTACTTC
TRBV7-9,-,few,TRBJ2-2,CASSPSWQGDGELFF,TGTGCCAGCAGCCCCTCATGGCAGGGAGACGGGGAGCTGTTTTTT
TRBV20-1,-,-,TRBJ2-7,CSARVGTSSTYEQYF,TGCAGTGCTAGAGTAGGGACATCCTCGACCTACGAGCAGTACTTC
TRBV7-9,TRBD1,-,TRBJ2-5,CASSFGQGHETQYF,TGTGCCAGCAGCTTCGGACAGGGGCACGAGACCCAGTACTTC
TRBV20-1,-,-,TRBJ2-2,CSATLGTNTGELFF,TGCAGTGCCACGCTAGGGACGAACACCGGGGAGCTGTTTTTT
TRBV20-1,-,-,TRBJ2-1,CSAKAPGTTDDEQFF,TGCAGTGCTAAGGCGCCCGGGACCACCGATGATGAGCAGTTCTTC
TRBV14,TRBD1,few,TRBJ2-5,CASSQDLPGTGTQYF,TGTGCCAGCAGCCAAGATCTTCCAGGGACAGGGACCCAGTACTTC
TRBV7-8,TRBD1,medium-sized,TRBJ2-7,CASSSGTAEQYF,TGTGCCAGCAGCTCCGGGACAGCAGAACAGTACTTC
TRBV12-3/TRBV12-4,-,few,TRBJ1-5,CASTPGRGNQPQHF,TGTGCCAGCACTCCCGGACGGGGGAATCAGCCCCAGCATTTT
TRBV20-1,TRBD2,-,TRBJ2-7,CSARYGLAGVREQYF,TGCAGTGCTAGATACGGACTAGCGGGGGTGAGGGAGCAGTACTTC
TRBV10-3,TRBD1,once,TRBJ1-1,CAIRGTVMNTEAFF,TGTGCCATCAGGGGGACAGTAATGAACACTGAAGCTTTCTTT
TRBV12-3/TRBV12-4,TRBD1,once,TRBJ1-4,CASRVTGTGGEKLFF,TGTGCCAGCAGGGTCACCGGGACAGGGGGAGAAAAACTGTTTTTT
TRBV5-1,-,-,TRBJ2-2,CASSFPQGTGELFF,TGCGCCAGCAGCTTCCCTCAGGGGACCGGGGAGCTGTTTTTT
TRBV18,-,once,TRBJ1-1,CASSSRGVSNTEAFF,TGTGCCAGCTCCTCCCGTGGGGTTTCGAACACTGAAGCTTTCTTT
TRBV12-3/TRBV12-4,TRBD1,once,TRBJ2-1,CASSSGGGLGGEQFF,TGTGCCAGCAGTTCAGGGGGCGGCCTAGGGGGTGAGCAGTTCTTC
TRBV18,TRBD1,-,TRBJ2-7,CASSPDRVSYEQYF,TGTGCCAGCTCACCTGACAGGGTTTCCTACGAGCAGTACTTC
TRBV12-3/TRBV12-4,-,few,TRBJ1-5,CASSLKQINSNQPQHF,TGTGCCAGCAGTTTAAAGCAGATTAATAGCAATCAGCCCCAGCATTTT